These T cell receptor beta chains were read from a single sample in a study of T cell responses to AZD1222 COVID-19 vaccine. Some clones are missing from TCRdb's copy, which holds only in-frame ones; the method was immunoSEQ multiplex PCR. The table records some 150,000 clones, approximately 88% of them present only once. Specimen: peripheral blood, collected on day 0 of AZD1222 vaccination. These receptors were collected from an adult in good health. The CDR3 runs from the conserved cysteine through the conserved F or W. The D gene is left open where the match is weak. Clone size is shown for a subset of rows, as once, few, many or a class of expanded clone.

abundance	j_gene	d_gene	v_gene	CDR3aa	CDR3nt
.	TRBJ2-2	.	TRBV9	CASSVSFSGELFF	TGTGCCAGCAGCGTAAGTTTCTCCGGGGAGCTGTTTTTT
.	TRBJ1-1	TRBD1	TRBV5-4	CASRGDRASNTEAFF	TGTGCCAGCAGGGGGGACAGAGCGTCGAACACTGAAGCTTTCTTT
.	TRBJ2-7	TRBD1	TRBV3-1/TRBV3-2	CASSRKATGSYEQYF	TGTGCCAGCAGCCGGAAGGCGACAGGGTCCTACGAGCAGTACTTC
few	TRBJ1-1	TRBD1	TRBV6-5	CASGNRGNTEAFF	TGTGCCAGCGGTAACAGGGGGAACACTGAAGCTTTCTTT
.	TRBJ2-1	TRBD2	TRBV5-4	CASSPSGTSGRREQFF	TGTGCCAGCAGCCCATCCGGGACTAGCGGGAGGCGGGAGCAGTTCTTC
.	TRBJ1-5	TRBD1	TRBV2	CASSYRDRGTQPQHF	TGTGCCAGCAGTTATCGTGACAGGGGGACACAGCCCCAGCATTTT
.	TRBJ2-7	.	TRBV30	CAWRGSLYYEQYF	TGTGCCTGGAGAGGGTCTCTCTACTACGAGCAGTACTTC
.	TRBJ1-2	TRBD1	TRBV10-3	CAITQGQGNGYTF	TGTGCCATCACCCAGGGACAGGGGAATGGCTACACCTTC
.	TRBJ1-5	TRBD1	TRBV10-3	CAISKTGDNQPQHF	TGTGCCATCAGTAAGACAGGGGACAATCAGCCCCAGCATTTT
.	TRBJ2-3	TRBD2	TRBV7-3	CASSPGLAGVADTQYF	TGTGCCAGCAGCCCCGGGCTAGCGGGAGTAGCAGATACGCAGTATTTT
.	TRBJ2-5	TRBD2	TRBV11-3	CASSLGLAQETQYF	TGTGCCAGCAGCTTGGGACTAGCACAAGAGACCCAGTACTTC
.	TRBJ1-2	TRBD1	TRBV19	CASSIEQGAFNYGYTF	TGTGCCAGTAGTATAGAACAGGGGGCTTTTAACTATGGCTACACCTTC
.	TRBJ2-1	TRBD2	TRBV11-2	CASSPGTSGRGSYNEQFF	TGTGCCAGCAGCCCCGGGACTAGCGGGAGAGGCTCCTACAATGAGCAGTTCTTC
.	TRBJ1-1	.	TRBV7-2	CASSLEQNTEAFF	TGTGCCAGCAGCTTAGAACAGAATACTGAAGCTTTCTTT
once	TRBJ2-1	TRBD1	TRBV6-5	CASRPGQGYNEQFF	TGTGCCAGCAGACCGGGACAGGGTTACAATGAGCAGTTCTTC
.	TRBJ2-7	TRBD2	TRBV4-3	CASSQEGGRAHEQYF	TGCGCCAGCAGCCAAGAAGGCGGGAGGGCCCACGAGCAGTACTTC
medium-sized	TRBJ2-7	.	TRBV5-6	CASSFRSRSYEQYF	TGTGCCAGCAGCTTTCGGAGTCGGTCCTACGAGCAGTACTTC
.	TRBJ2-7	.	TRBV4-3	CASSQDPTGTYSYEQYF	TGCGCCAGCAGCCAAGATCCCACGGGGACATACTCCTACGAGCAGTACTTC
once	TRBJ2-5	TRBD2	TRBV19	CASSGGTSVLLETQYF	TGTGCCAGTAGTGGGGGGACTAGCGTTTTGTTAGAGACCCAGTACTTC
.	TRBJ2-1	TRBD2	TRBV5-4	CASSLGGLLNEQFF	TGTGCCAGCAGCTTGGGGGGACTACTCAATGAGCAGTTCTTC
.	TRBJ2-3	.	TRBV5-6	CASSLMWGSTDTQYF	TGTGCCAGCAGCTTGATGTGGGGGAGCACAGATACGCAGTATTTT
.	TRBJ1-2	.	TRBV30	CAWSVAVGYTF	TGTGCCTGGAGTGTAGCTGTTGGCTACACCTTC
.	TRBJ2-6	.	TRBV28	CASRVAGSSGANVLTF	TGTGCCAGCAGGGTTGCAGGGTCGTCGGGGGCCAACGTCCTGACTTTC
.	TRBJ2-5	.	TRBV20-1	CSAGTGETQYF	TGCAGTGCCGGTACAGGAGAGACCCAGTACTTC
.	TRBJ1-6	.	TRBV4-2	CASSHSGENSPLHF	TGTGCCAGCAGCCATTCAGGGGAGAATTCACCCCTCCACTTT
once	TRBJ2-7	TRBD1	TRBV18	CASSLGQGYEQYF	TGTGCCAGCTCACTCGGACAGGGCTACGAGCAGTACTTC
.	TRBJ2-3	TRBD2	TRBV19	CASSTGLAGVTDTQYF	TGTGCCAGTAGTACCGGACTAGCGGGAGTAACAGATACGCAGTATTTT
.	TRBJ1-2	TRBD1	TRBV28	CASILDRAPYGYTF	TGTGCCAGCATCCTTGACAGGGCGCCGTATGGCTACACCTTC
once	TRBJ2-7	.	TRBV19	CASSRPFGSSYEQYF	TGTGCCAGTAGTCGACCTTTTGGGAGCTCCTACGAGCAGTACTTC
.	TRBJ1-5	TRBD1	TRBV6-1	CASSEYRSRGQGEPQHF	TGTGCCAGCAGTGAATACAGAAGCAGGGGGCAAGGAGAGCCCCAGCATTTT
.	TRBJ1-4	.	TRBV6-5	CASEKGGFNEKLFF	TGTGCCAGCGAGAAAGGAGGATTTAATGAAAAACTGTTTTTT
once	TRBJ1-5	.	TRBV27	CASKPWTDSNQPQHF	TGTGCCAGCAAGCCCTGGACAGATAGCAATCAGCCCCAGCATTTT
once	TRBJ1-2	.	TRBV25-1	CASSELGGYTF	TGTGCCAGCAGTGAATTGGGAGGCTACACCTTC
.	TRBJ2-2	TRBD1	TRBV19	CASSAFLLRQGVNTGELFF	TGTGCCAGTAGTGCCTTCCTTCTGCGGCAGGGGGTGAACACCGGGGAGCTGTTTTTT
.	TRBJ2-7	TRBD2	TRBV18	CASSVSGRDEQYF	TGTGCCAGCTCAGTCAGCGGGAGGGACGAGCAGTACTTC
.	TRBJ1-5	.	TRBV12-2	CASRLVGNQPQHF	TGTGCAAGTCGCTTAGTTGGAAATCAGCCCCAGCATTTT
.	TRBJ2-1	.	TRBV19	CASSITRSEQFF	TGTGCCAGTAGTATTACGCGGAGCGAGCAGTTCTTC
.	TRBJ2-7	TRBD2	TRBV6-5	CASSGPREWYEQYF	TGTGCCAGCAGCGGCCCGCGGGAGTGGTACGAGCAGTACTTC
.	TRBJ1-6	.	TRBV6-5	CASSYWDEENSPLHF	TGTGCCAGCAGTTACTGGGACGAGGAGAATTCACCCCTCCACTTT
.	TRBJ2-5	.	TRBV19	CASSGKSAQETQYF	TGTGCCAGCTCCGGAAAGAGCGCCCAAGAGACCCAGTACTTC
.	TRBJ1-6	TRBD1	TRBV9	CASSKQGANSPLHF	TGTGCCAGTTCGAAACAGGGGGCAAATTCACCCCTCCACTTT
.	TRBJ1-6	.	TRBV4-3	CASSQVWDSPLHF	TGCGCCAGCAGCCAAGTCTGGGATTCACCCCTCCACTTT
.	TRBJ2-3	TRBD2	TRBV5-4	CASSPLGGLADTQYF	TGTGCCAGCAGCCCTCTGGGGGGGTTGGCGGATACGCAGTATTTT